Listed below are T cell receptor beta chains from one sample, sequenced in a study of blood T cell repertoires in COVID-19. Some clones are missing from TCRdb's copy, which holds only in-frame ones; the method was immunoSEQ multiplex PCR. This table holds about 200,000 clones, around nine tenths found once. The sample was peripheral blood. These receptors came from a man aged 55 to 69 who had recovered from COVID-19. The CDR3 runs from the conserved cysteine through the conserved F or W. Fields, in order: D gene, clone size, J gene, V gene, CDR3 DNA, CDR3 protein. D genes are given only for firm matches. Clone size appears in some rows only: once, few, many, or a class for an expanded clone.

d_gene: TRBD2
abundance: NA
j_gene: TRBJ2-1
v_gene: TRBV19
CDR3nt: TGTGCCAGTACTAGCGGGAGAGGAGGGTCCTACAATGAGCAGTTCTTC
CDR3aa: CASTSGRGGSYNEQFF

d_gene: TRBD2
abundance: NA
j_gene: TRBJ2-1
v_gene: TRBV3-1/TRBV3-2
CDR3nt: TGTGCCAGCAGCCCCCGAAATAGCGGGAGTAGTGAGCAGTTCTTC
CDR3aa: CASSPRNSGSSEQFF

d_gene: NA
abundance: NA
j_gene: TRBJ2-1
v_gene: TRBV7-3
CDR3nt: TGTGCCAGCAGCCCCGCGGGTTACAATGAGCAGTTCTTC
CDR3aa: CASSPAGYNEQFF

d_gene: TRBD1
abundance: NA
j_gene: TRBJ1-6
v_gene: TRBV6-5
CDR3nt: TGTGCCAGCAGTTGGGGACAGGGGGATAATTCACCCCTCCACTTT
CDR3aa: CASSWGQGDNSPLHF

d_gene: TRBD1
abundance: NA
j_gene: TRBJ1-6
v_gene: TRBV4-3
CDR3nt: TGCGCCAGCAGCCTCCGGGACAGTGATACAGTGGCCCTCCACTTT
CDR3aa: CASSLRDSDTVALHF

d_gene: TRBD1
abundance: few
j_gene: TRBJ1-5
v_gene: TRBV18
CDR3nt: TGTGCCAGCTCATTTCCAGGGGGTGGGGATAGCAATCAGCCCCAGCATTTT
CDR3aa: CASSFPGGGDSNQPQHF

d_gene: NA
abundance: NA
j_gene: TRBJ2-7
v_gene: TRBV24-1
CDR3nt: TGTGCCACCAGTGAGTCCGGGACAAATTCCTACGAGCAGTACTTC
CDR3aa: CATSESGTNSYEQYF

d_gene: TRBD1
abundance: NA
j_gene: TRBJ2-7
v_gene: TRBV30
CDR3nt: TGTGCCTGGAACCGGGACAGAGCCTACGAGCAGTACTTC
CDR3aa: CAWNRDRAYEQYF

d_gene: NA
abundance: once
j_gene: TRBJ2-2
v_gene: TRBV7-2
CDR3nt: TGTGCCAGCAGCTTCTACCCAGGAGGAACCGGGGAGCTGTTTTTT
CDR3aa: CASSFYPGGTGELFF

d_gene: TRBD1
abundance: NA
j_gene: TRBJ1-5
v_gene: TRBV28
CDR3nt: TGTGCCAGCAGTTTTAATCGACAGGGGGCAGGTCAGCCCCAGCATTTT
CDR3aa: CASSFNRQGAGQPQHF

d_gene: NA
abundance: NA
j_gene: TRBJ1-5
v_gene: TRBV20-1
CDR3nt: TGCAGTGCTAGTCTCCCGGAGGGCAATCAGCCCCAGCATTTT
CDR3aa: CSASLPEGNQPQHF

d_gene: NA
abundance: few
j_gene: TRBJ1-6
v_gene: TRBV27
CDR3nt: TGTGCCAGCAGTGATGACAGCTCCTATAATTCACCCCTCCACTTT
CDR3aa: CASSDDSSYNSPLHF

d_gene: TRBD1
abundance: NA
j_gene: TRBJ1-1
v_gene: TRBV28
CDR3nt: TGTGCCAGCTTGACAGGGGTGAACACTGAAGCTTTCTTT
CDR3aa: CASLTGVNTEAFF

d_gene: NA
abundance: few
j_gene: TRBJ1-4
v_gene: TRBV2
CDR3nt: TGTGCCAGCAGGAGGCTAACTAATGAAAAACTGTTTTTT
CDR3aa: CASRRLTNEKLFF

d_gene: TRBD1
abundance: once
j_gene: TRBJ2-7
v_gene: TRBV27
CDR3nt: TGTGCCAGCAGTTCGGGACAGTCCTACGAGCAGTACTTC
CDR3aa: CASSSGQSYEQYF

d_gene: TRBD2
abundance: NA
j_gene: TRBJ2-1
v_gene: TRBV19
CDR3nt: TGTGCCAGTAGTATTTCGGCTAGCGGGGCCTACAATGAGCAGTTCTTC
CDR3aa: CASSISASGAYNEQFF

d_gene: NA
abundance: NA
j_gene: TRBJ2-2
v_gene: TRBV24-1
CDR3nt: TGTGCCACCAGTGGAGCGGGTAACACCGGGGAGCTGTTTTTT
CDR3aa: CATSGAGNTGELFF

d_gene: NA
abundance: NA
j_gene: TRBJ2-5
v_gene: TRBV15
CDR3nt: TGTGCCACCAGCAGAGATCTGCGGGAAGAGACCCAGTACTTC
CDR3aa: CATSRDLREETQYF

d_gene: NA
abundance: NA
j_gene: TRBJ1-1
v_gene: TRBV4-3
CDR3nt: TGCGCCAGCAGCCAAGTACCGGTCGGTGGCACTGAAGCTTTCTTT
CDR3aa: CASSQVPVGGTEAFF

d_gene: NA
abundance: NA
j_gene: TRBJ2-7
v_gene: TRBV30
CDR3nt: TGTGCCTGGAGTGTAACACAGGTCAACACCTACGAGCAGTACTTC
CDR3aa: CAWSVTQVNTYEQYF

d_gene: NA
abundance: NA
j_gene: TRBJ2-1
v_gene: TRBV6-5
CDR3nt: TGTGCCAGCAGCGCGGGACCCTCGGAGTACAATGAGCAGTTCTTC
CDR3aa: CASSAGPSEYNEQFF

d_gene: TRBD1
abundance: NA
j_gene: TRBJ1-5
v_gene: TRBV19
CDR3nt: TGTGCCAGTAGTATCAACCGGGACAGGATTAGCAATCAGCCCCAGCATTTT
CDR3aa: CASSINRDRISNQPQHF

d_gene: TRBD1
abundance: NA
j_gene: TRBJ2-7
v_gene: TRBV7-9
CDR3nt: TGTGCCAGCAGCTTATTGGGACAGGGCTACGAGCAGTACTTC
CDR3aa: CASSLLGQGYEQYF

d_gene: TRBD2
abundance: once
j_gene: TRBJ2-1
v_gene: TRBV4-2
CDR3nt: TGTGCCAGCAGCCCCCAGGCGGGGGGGCGTTTGGTCTATGAGCAGTTCTTC
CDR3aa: CASSPQAGGRLVYEQFF

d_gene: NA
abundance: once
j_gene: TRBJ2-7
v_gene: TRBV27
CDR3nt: TGTGCCAGCAGTTCCCGGGGAGGACAATCCTACGAGCAGTACTTC
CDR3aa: CASSSRGGQSYEQYF

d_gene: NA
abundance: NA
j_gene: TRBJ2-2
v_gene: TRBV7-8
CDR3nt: TGTGCCAGCAGCCTAGGACAAAGTTTTAGCACCGGGGAGCTGTTTTTT
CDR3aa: CASSLGQSFSTGELFF

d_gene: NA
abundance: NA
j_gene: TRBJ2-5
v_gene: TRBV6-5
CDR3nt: TGTGCCAGCAGTTACTCCCGCGGCCAGTACCAAGAGACCCAGTACTTC
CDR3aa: CASSYSRGQYQETQYF

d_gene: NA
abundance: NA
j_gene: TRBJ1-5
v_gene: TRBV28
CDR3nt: TGTGCCAGCAGTGGCCTAGGTCAGCCCCAGCATTTT
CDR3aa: CASSGLGQPQHF

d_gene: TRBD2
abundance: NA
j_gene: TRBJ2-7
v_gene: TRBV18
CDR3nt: TGTGCCAGCTCACCATCTAGCGGATACTCCTACGAGCAGTACTTC
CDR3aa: CASSPSSGYSYEQYF

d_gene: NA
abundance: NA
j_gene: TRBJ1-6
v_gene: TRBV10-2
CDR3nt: TGCGCCAGCAGTTCTGGACAGAGCTCCTATAATTCACCCCTCCACTTT
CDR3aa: CASSSGQSSYNSPLHF

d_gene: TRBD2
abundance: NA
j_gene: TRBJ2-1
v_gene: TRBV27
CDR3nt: TGTGCCAGCAGTTCAGCGGGAAACAATGAGCAGTTCTTC
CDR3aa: CASSSAGNNEQFF